The 9 T cell receptor beta chains given below trace back to one sample, sequenced in a study of OX40 agonist ivuxolimab in advanced cancers. Libraries were built with the immunoSEQ multiplex PCR assay. Not all clones reach the TCRdb copy of this immuneACCESS table, which keeps in-frame sequences only. Checked studies attribute under half of the gap to unresolved V genes and leave the rest unexplained. The sample yields 65,000 to 70,000 clones; roughly four fifths were counted once. The ten biggest clones cover roughly a tenth of the sample. The sample in question was CD4+ or CD8+ T cells sorted from blood, obtained in a trial of the OX40 agonist ivuxolimab. The receptor set was obtained from an adult with an advanced solid tumor such as melanoma, head and neck, liver or kidney cancer.

This chain links TRBV5-1 with TRBJ2-2; D uncertain. Germline V gene sequence: CDR1 SGHRS, CDR2 YFSETQ. The CDR3 has 13 amino acids. Trimming cost V 0 bases and J 7 bases, with 7 bases left between them. CDR3 nucleotide sequence: TGCGCCAGCAGCTTGGAGTTAGTCGGGGAGCTGTTTTTT. Translation: CASSLELVGELFF.

The chain couples TRBV13 to TRBJ1-5; tentative D call: TRBD1 (5 bases). Germline CDR1 is PRHDT and CDR2 is FYEKMQ (reference sequence). Deletions cut 2 bases from V and 0 bases from J, with 11 bases between. This CDR3 is built from 16 residues. The CDR3 here is CASSLRTTYSNQPQHF. The DNA of the CDR3 is TGTGCCAGCAGCTTACGGACAACTTATAGCAATCAGCCCCAGCATTTT.

This chain joins TRBV7-8 and TRBJ2-2; D is possibly TRBD1 or TRBD2 (5 bases each). This CDR3 region has 16 residues. CDR1 is SGHVS and CDR2 is FQNEAQ in the germline V gene. V was shortened by 0 bases and J by 4 bases, with 12 bases between the two germline ends. The CDR3 sequence: CASSLAEGFGTGELFF. The CDR3 DNA reads TGTGCCAGCAGCTTAGCTGAGGGGTTTGGCACCGGGGAGCTGTTTTTT.

The genes are TRBV10-2 and TRBJ1-3; no reliable D call. There are 14 residues in the CDR3. Germline V gene lookup returns CDR1 WSHSY and CDR2 SAAADI. V was cut by 6 bases and J by 0 bases, with 9 bases left in between. The CDR3 bases are TGCGCCAGCAGGGGGTGGATCTCTGGAAACACCATATATTTT. Translated, it gives CASRGWISGNTIYF.

The rearrangement links TRBV5-4 to TRBJ1-5; 8 bases align to TRBD1. CDR1 SGHNT and CDR2 YYREEE come from the germline V gene (reference sequence). The CDR3 contains 15 residues. J was trimmed by 0 bases and V by 5 bases; bases with no gene match: 4. The CDR3 reads CASSLTGDSNQPQHF. DNA of the CDR3: TGTGCCAGCAGTCTGACAGGGGATAGCAATCAGCCCCAGCATTTT.

The V and J genes are TRBV30 and TRBJ1-2; 7 bases are shared with TRBD1. CDR3 length equals 14 residues. CDR1 is GTSNPN, CDR2 SVGIG, per germline (reference sequence). Trimming took 4 bases from V and 4 from J; bases not matched to a gene: 9. CDR3 protein: CAWTTPGTAYGYTF. The DNA of the CDR3 is TGTGCCTGGACCACCCCCGGGACAGCCTATGGCTACACCTTC.

The V gene is TRBV5-4, the J gene TRBJ2-5; 7 bases line up with TRBD1. The CDR3 length is 14 residues. The germline gives CDR1 SGHNT, CDR2 YYREEE (reference sequence). V lost 4 bases to trimming and J lost 7 bases; unmatched junction nucleotides: 10. The CDR3 DNA follows: TGTGCCAGCAGCGTGACAGGGCTCATCGGGACCCAGTACTTC. This encodes CASSVTGLIGTQYF.

The chain uses TRBV5-4 and TRBJ2-7; 9 bases line up with TRBD2. Trimming removed 1 base from V and 5 bases from J; junction bases left unmatched: 10. The CDR3 length is 16 residues. CDR1 and CDR2 from the germline V gene are SGHNT and YYREEE (reference sequence). The CDR3 spells CASSLSWASGKHEQYF. DNA of the CDR3: TGTGCCAGCAGCTTGTCTTGGGCTAGCGGGAAGCACGAGCAGTACTTC.

The rearrangement links TRBV7-2 to TRBJ1-1; D is possibly TRBD1 (5 bases). In germline, CDR1 is SGHTA, CDR2 FQGNSA. Trimming removed 5 bases from V and 5 bases from J, with 15 bases in between. This CDR3 comprises 14 residues. The CDR3 DNA is TGTGCCAGCAGCCCATCAGGGAGGCGGACTGAAGCTTTCTTT. It codes for CASSPSGRRTEAFF.